Below, 22 T cell receptor beta chains from the same sample are listed, as sequenced in a study of T cell responses to AZD1222 COVID-19 vaccine. Profiled with immunoSEQ multiplex PCR; TCRdb holds only in-frame clones, not every one. This sample has 150,000 or so clones; 80% to 95% occur once, and the top ten carry around 2.3%. The sequencing here drew on peripheral blood, taken on day 0 of AZD1222 vaccination. These receptors originate from an adult in good health.

V is TRBV5-1 and J is TRBJ2-3; D is unresolved. Trimming took off 0 bases at V and 4 bases at J, with 12 bases between the two ends. This CDR3 region has 15 residues. CDR1 and CDR2 from the germline V gene are SGHRS and YFSETQ. The CDR3 loop is CASSLGGFNADTQYF. The DNA for the CDR3 is TGCGCCAGCAGCTTGGGCGGCTTTAACGCAGATACGCAGTATTTT.

The rearrangement uses TRBV29-1 and TRBJ1-1; 7 nucleotides line up with TRBD1. The CDR3 is 12 residues long. CDR1 and CDR2 from the germline V gene are SQVTM and ANQGSEA. The V and J ends lost 4 bases and 1 base, in that order; junction bases with no gene match: 0. Written as DNA, the CDR3 is TGCAGCGTTGGACAGGGGAACACTGAAGCTTTCTTT. It codes for CSVGQGNTEAFF.

The rearrangement joins TRBV4-3 to TRBJ2-3; perhaps TRBD2 as D (7 bases). V was trimmed by 0 bases and J by 2 bases, leaving 9 bases between them. The CDR3 has 15 residues. The germline V gene has CDR1 LGHNA and CDR2 YSLEER. CDR3 protein: CASSQDRGATDTQYF. CDR3 in DNA: TGCGCCAGCAGCCAAGATCGGGGGGCCACAGATACGCAGTATTTT.

This clone was recorded once. The chain links TRBV23-1 to TRBJ1-1; 11 bases align to TRBD1. TRBV23-1 is recorded as an ORF, its role being uncertain. With V trimmed by 4 bases and J by 8 bases, 3 bases remained unmatched. The CDR3 sequence is 13 residues long. CDR3 bases: TGCGCCAGCAGTCTAGGGGACAGGGGGGAAGCTTTCTTT. As protein: CASSLGDRGEAFF.

The V gene is TRBV7-3, the J gene TRBJ2-1; 13 nucleotides agree with TRBD2. This CDR3 contains 15 residues. Per germline, CDR1 SGHTA and CDR2 FQGTGA. V was pared by 4 bases and J by 7 bases, with 4 bases of the junction left unmatched. The CDR3 is CASSSTSGGPNEQFF. For the CDR3, the DNA is TGTGCCAGCAGCTCGACTAGCGGGGGGCCGAATGAGCAGTTCTTC.

The DNA of the CDR3 is TGTGCCAGCAGCTTAGGATATAGCGGGAGGGTCTACGACAATGAGCAGTTCTTC. It encodes CASSLGYSGRVYDNEQFF. J is TRBJ2-1 and V is TRBV13; 11 bases line up with TRBD2. CDR1 and CDR2 (germline): PRHDT, FYEKMQ (reference sequence). This CDR3 region has 18 residues. Losses at the gene ends were 0 bases for V and 5 bases for J; bases not matched to a gene: 9.

CDR3 bases: TGTGCCAGCAGCAAATATCGGCGCGGGCGCCACGGATACGAGCAGTACTTC. It specifies CASSKYRRGRHGYEQYF. This chain links TRBV21-1 with TRBJ2-7; the D segment call TRBD2 is taken from the table without a DNA check. TRBV21-1 is termed a pseudogene. This CDR3 has 17 residues.

The genes are TRBV5-4 and TRBJ2-3; unclear D gene. With 0 bases removed from V and 4 bases from J, the gap between germline ends came to 6 bases. This CDR3 is 13 amino acids long. The V gene's germline CDR1 is SGHNT and CDR2 YYREEE (reference sequence). This chain's CDR3 is CASSLDRADTQYF. The CDR3 nucleotides read TGTGCCAGCAGCTTGGACCGCGCAGATACGCAGTATTTT.

There are a few counts of this clone. Relative to the germline gene, one junction end is altered; a read error may explain this. V gene TRBV20-1 combines with J gene TRBJ1-2; D is perhaps TRBD1 (6 bases). The CDR3 runs 10 residues. Germline V gene data show CDR1 as DFQATT and CDR2 as SNEGSKA (reference sequence). The CDR3 reads CSASSGTGHF. In DNA, the CDR3 is TGCAGTGCTAGTTCGGGGACGGGACACTTC.

The chain uses TRBV7-9 and TRBJ2-7, with 10 bases matching TRBD1. The CDR3 runs to 15 residues. From germline, CDR1 is SEHNR and CDR2 FQNEAQ (reference sequence). J gave up 5 bases and V 3 bases, and 7 bases lay outside the gene matches. As DNA, the CDR3 is TGTGCCAGCAGCTTCCAGGGACAGGGGAGGGACGAGCAGTACTTC. It translates to CASSFQGQGRDEQYF. Using reference TRBV7-9 and TRBJ2-7 for the parts outside the CDR3, the full variable domain is DTGVSQNPRHKITKRGQNVTFRCDPISEHNRLYWYRQTLGQGPEFLTYFQNEAQLEKSRLLSDRFSAERPKGSFSTLEIQRTEQGDSAMYLCASSFQGQGRDEQYFGPGTRLTVT.

The chain links TRBV6-5 to TRBJ1-3; D ambiguous. Per germline, CDR1 MNHEY and CDR2 SVGAGI. V was shortened by 7 bases and J by 2 bases, with 12 bases between the two germline ends. The CDR3 totals 14 residues. CDR3 bases: TGTGCCAGCAAGAAGGACCAGCCTGGAAACACCATATATTTT. Translation: CASKKDQPGNTIYF.

CDR3 DNA sequence: TGTGCCAGCAGTTTATGGACTAGCGGGAACACCGGGGAGCTGTTTTTT. This codes for CASSLWTSGNTGELFF. This chain links TRBV28 with TRBJ2-2, with 9 nucleotides matching TRBD2. V lost 0 bases and J lost 1; bases outside the gene matches: 0. The CDR3 is 16 amino acids. Germline CDR1 and CDR2: MDHEN and SYDVKM.

The rearrangement links TRBV4-3 to TRBJ2-3; D gene ambiguous. The germline V gene has CDR1 LGHNA and CDR2 YSLEER. This CDR3 spans 15 amino acids. V was shortened by 0 bases and J by 1 base, with 8 bases between the two germline ends. The CDR3 nucleotides read TGCGCCAGCAGCCAAGAGTACGTGGGCACAGATACGCAGTATTTT. It translates to CASSQEYVGTDTQYF.

This clone was recorded once. The chain carries TRBV7-6 and TRBJ1-6; 7 positions agree with TRBD1. CDR3 length equals 18 residues. The germline gives CDR1 SGHVS, CDR2 FNYEAQ. The J segment lost 8 bases and the V segment lost 0 bases, leaving 13 bases of the junction unmatched. CDR3 sequence: CASSLAPTPQGGYSPLHF. The DNA of the CDR3 is TGTGCCAGCAGCTTAGCTCCAACCCCTCAGGGGGGTTATTCACCCCTCCACTTT.

This sequence joins TRBV19 and TRBJ1-3; D is undetermined. The germline gives CDR1 LNHDA, CDR2 SQIVND (reference sequence). V was cut by 7 bases and J by 4 bases, with 11 bases left in between. The CDR3 runs 13 residues. The CDR3 loop reads CASNVMGGNTIYF. As DNA, the CDR3 is TGTGCCAGTAACGTCATGGGAGGAAACACCATATATTTT.

Only one count was recorded for this clone. The chain is built from TRBV19 and TRBJ1-1, with D unclear. The ends were cut back, 1 base at V and 1 base at J, with 4 bases in the middle. Germline CDR1 reads LNHDA; CDR2 reads SQIVND (reference sequence). This CDR3 comprises 13 residues. The CDR3 sequence is CASSIGGNTEAFF. CDR3 DNA: TGTGCCAGTAGTATAGGAGGGAACACTGAAGCTTTCTTT.

This clone was observed a single time. The V and J genes are TRBV3-1 (or the pseudogene TRBV3-2) and TRBJ2-7, with D possibly matching TRBD1 (5 bases). Trimming stripped 4 bases from V and 2 bases from J, with 15 bases between. Germline CDR1 is LGHDT and CDR2 is YNNKEL (reference sequence). This CDR3 has 15 amino acids. The CDR3 loop is CASSPQGVVAYEQYF. CDR3 DNA: TGTGCCAGCAGCCCCCAGGGCGTCGTAGCCTACGAGCAGTACTTC.

The V call is TRBV6-5, the J call TRBJ2-3; 7 bases are a match to TRBD2. Germline loops: CDR1 MNHEY, CDR2 SVGAGI. This CDR3 contains 16 residues. The J segment lost 1 base and the V segment lost 4 bases, leaving 8 bases of the junction unmatched. The DNA of the CDR3 is TGTGCCAGCAGTTCGGTCGGCGGGGGTGGCACAGATACGCAGTATTTT. Its translation is CASSSVGGGGTDTQYF.

The chain recombines TRBV6-6 with TRBJ2-7; 9 bases fit TRBD1. The V gene end was trimmed by 4 bases and the J gene end by 7 bases; junction bases not matched to a gene: 5. This CDR3 contains 13 residues. Germline-derived CDR1 and CDR2 are MNHNY and SVGAGI (reference sequence). The CDR3 is CASSSGQGLEQYF. CDR3 DNA sequence: TGTGCCAGCAGTTCCGGACAGGGGCTAGAGCAGTACTTC.

This clone was seen only once. In the same sample, other DNA sequences code for this CDR3. The chain couples TRBV28 to TRBJ1-2; D is unresolved. Trimming removed 2 bases from V and 2 bases from J, with 6 bases in between. CDR3 length: 13 residues. The germline V gene has CDR1 MDHEN and CDR2 SYDVKM. Here the CDR3 DNA reads TGTGCCAGCAGTTTAGGGCAGAACTATGGCTACACCTTC. It codes for CASSLGQNYGYTF.

The rearrangement joins TRBV3-1 (or the pseudogene TRBV3-2) to TRBJ2-7; no clear D gene. This CDR3 is 13 amino acids long. Trimming left V 3 bases short and J 7 bases short, with 13 bases between. CDR1 and CDR2 (germline): LGHDT, YNNKEL (reference sequence). The CDR3 here is CASSHMRIKEQYF. CDR3 in DNA: TGTGCCAGCAGCCATATGCGGATTAAGGAGCAGTACTTC.

V is TRBV6-5 and J is TRBJ1-4, with D possibly matching TRBD1 (5 bases). Germline V lookup: CDR1 MNHEY, CDR2 SVGAGI. Trimming shortened V by 6 bases and J by 8 bases, and 13 bases separated the two germline ends. This CDR3 is built from 13 residues. In DNA, the CDR3 is TGTGCCAGCAGGTCGGGGCGGTGGGAAAAACTGTTTTTT. Translating it yields CASRSGRWEKLFF.